These T cell receptor beta chains were read from a single sample in a study of CD8 T cells in Susac syndrome. TCRdb reprocessed the immunoSEQ multiplex PCR reads with MiXCR, giving one entry per CDR3 protein. The sample lists about 140,000 distinct CDR3 sequences, 95% occurring once. The sequenced sample was CD8+ T cells from PBMCs. The source of these receptors is a human donor with Susac syndrome. CDR3s include the opening cysteine and the closing phenylalanine or tryptophan. The D gene is left open where the match is weak. Clone size appears in some rows only: once, few, many, or a class for an expanded clone.

length: 15
D: -
V: TRBV13
size: -
J: TRBJ2-7
CDR3: CASSLGQEQIYEQYF
DNA: TGTGCCAGCAGCTTGGGCCAGGAACAGATCTACGAGCAGTACTTC

length: 14
D: -
V: TRBV5-6
size: -
J: TRBJ2-2
CDR3: CASSLGQSTGELFF
DNA: TGTGCCAGCAGCTTGGGACAGTCAACCGGGGAGCTGTTTTTT

length: 13
D: TRBD2
V: TRBV4-1
size: -
J: TRBJ2-1
CDR3: CASSLDGGEEQFF
DNA: TGCGCCAGCAGCCTAGACGGGGGGGAAGAGCAGTTCTTC

length: 15
D: TRBD1
V: TRBV5-1
size: -
J: TRBJ1-1
CDR3: CASSFSTGAGGFPFF
DNA: TGCGCCAGCAGCTTCTCTACCGGGGCAGGGGGTTTTCCTTTCTTT

length: 13
D: TRBD1
V: TRBV20-1
size: -
J: TRBJ2-7
CDR3: CSAERGQGYEQYF
DNA: TGCAGTGCTGAGCGCGGACAGGGCTACGAGCAGTACTTC

length: 15
D: TRBD2
V: TRBV6-5
size: -
J: TRBJ2-2
CDR3: CASSYSNLAAGELFF
DNA: TGTGCCAGCAGTTACTCAAATCTAGCGGCCGGGGAGCTGTTTTTT

length: 13
D: -
V: TRBV7-6
size: -
J: TRBJ1-1
CDR3: CASSNRETTEAFF
DNA: TGTGCCAGCAGCAACAGGGAGACAACTGAAGCTTTCTTT

length: 13
D: TRBD1
V: TRBV9
size: -
J: TRBJ2-7
CDR3: CASSVVGGNEQYF
DNA: TGTGCCAGCAGCGTAGTAGGGGGCAACGAGCAGTACTTC

length: 14
D: -
V: TRBV20-1
size: -
J: TRBJ2-1
CDR3: CSASPLASLNEQFF
DNA: TGCAGTGCTAGTCCTCTTGCCAGCCTTAATGAGCAGTTCTTC

length: 14
D: -
V: TRBV9
size: -
J: TRBJ2-1
CDR3: CASSFGGTYNEQFF
DNA: TGTGCCAGCAGCTTTGGGGGGACTTACAATGAGCAGTTCTTC

length: 15
D: -
V: TRBV14
size: -
J: TRBJ2-3
CDR3: CASSPVGGFTDTQYF
DNA: TGTGCCAGCAGCCCGGTAGGGGGGTTCACAGATACGCAGTATTTT

length: 13
D: TRBD2
V: TRBV6-5
size: -
J: TRBJ2-7
CDR3: CASATSGTYEQYF
DNA: TGTGCCAGCGCGACTAGCGGGACCTACGAGCAGTACTTC

length: 14
D: -
V: TRBV4-1
size: -
J: TRBJ2-1
CDR3: CASSQEGLHNEQFF
DNA: TGCGCCAGCAGCCAAGAGGGACTCCACAATGAGCAGTTCTTC

length: 16
D: -
V: TRBV4-1
size: -
J: TRBJ1-2
CDR3: CASSQIWPGGNYGYTF
DNA: TGCGCCAGCAGCCAAATTTGGCCGGGGGGGAACTATGGCTACACCTTC

length: 14
D: -
V: TRBV7-9
size: -
J: TRBJ1-2
CDR3: CASSLGPVGYGYTF
DNA: TGTGCCAGCAGCTTAGGTCCGGTCGGGTATGGCTACACCTTC

length: 19
D: -
V: TRBV6-5
size: -
J: TRBJ2-6
CDR3: CASSYNAVNTISGANVLTF
DNA: TGTGCCAGCAGTTACAATGCGGTCAACACGATCTCTGGGGCCAACGTCCTGACTTTC

length: 11
D: TRBD2
V: TRBV5-6
size: -
J: TRBJ2-1
CDR3: CASSLGTSLFF
DNA: TGTGCCAGCAGCTTGGGGACTAGCCTTTTCTTC

length: 15
D: -
V: TRBV9
size: -
J: TRBJ2-6
CDR3: CASSPSGSHYNVLTF
DNA: TGTGCCAGCAGCCCCTCAGGGTCCCATTATAACGTCCTGACTTTC

length: 15
D: TRBD1
V: TRBV7-9
size: -
J: TRBJ2-7
CDR3: CASSPQMDRGYEQYF
DNA: TGTGCCAGCAGCCCACAGATGGACAGGGGATACGAGCAGTACTTC

length: 14
D: -
V: TRBV9
size: -
J: TRBJ1-1
CDR3: CASSQLQANTEAFF
DNA: TGTGCCAGCAGCCAATTGCAGGCGAACACTGAAGCTTTCTTT

length: 14
D: -
V: TRBV9
size: -
J: TRBJ1-2
CDR3: CASSLPDRTGGYTF
DNA: TGTGCCAGCAGCCTACCCGACAGGACGGGTGGCTACACCTTC

length: 15
D: TRBD2
V: TRBV24-1
size: few
J: TRBJ2-3
CDR3: CATSDFPGLEDTQYF
DNA: TGTGCCACCAGTGATTTCCCGGGACTAGAGGATACGCAGTATTTT